This TCR beta chain was documented in a study of OX40 agonist ivuxolimab in advanced cancers. Background on the study: Partial responses were achieved by three patients: one hepatocellular carcinoma, two cutaneous melanoma.

V dropped 5 bases and J dropped 6 bases, with 25 bases sitting between them. The germline V gene has CDR1 MDHEN and CDR2 SYDVKM. The CDR3 has 17 residues. Autoimmune disease history or systemic immunosuppression barred patients. Study-wide results and caveats: Dose levels from 0.1 to 3.0 mg/kg saw CD4+ and CD8+ blood T cells expand clonally by week 6.

A remark on this clone: Its antigen is undetermined.

TCRdb's copy holds only in-frame clones and misses some; the assay was immunoSEQ multiplex PCR. This table holds about 53,000 clones, approximately 75% found once. The chain is built from TRBV28 and TRBJ1-2; D is unclear. The source material was CD4+ or CD8+ T cells sorted from blood, sampled in a trial of the OX40 agonist ivuxolimab. This clonotype was obtained from an adult with an advanced solid tumor such as melanoma, head and neck, liver or kidney cancer. The CDR3 DNA is TGTGCCAGCAGTCCCCCCCTTAGTAGAGGGAAATTCCATGGCTACACCTTC. The encoded protein is CASSPPLSRGKFHGYTF.